This T cell receptor (beta chain) is from a study of T cell responses to AZD1222 COVID-19 vaccine. Overall study results and limits: Sampling captured repertoires only after the peak T cell response. There were mostly white British donors and more females than males, and clonal diversity was possibly underestimated. Unmutated regions of variants are reportedly targeted by nearly half of spike-specific TCRs. Recipients of two AZD1222 doses showed rising Spike-specific TCR breadth and depth.

A remark on this clone: The target antigen is unknown.

Only in-frame clones appear in the TCRdb table, and some are missing; sequencing was by immunoSEQ multiplex PCR. The sample consists of 130,000 to 150,000 clones, roughly 88% of them appearing once. The sequencing used peripheral blood, collected on day 0 of MenACWY control vaccination. This TCR came from an adult in good health.

The CDR3 loop reads CSVEDREGTEAFF. Written as DNA, the CDR3 is TGCAGCGTTGAAGACAGGGAGGGCACTGAAGCTTTCTTT. The rearrangement links TRBV29-1 to TRBJ1-1; D is possibly TRBD1 (5 bases). Germline V gene sequence: CDR1 SQVTM, CDR2 ANQGSEA. CDR3 length: 13 residues. Trimming took 0 bases from V and 4 from J, leaving 9 bases between them. Supplemented by reference TRBV29-1 and TRBJ1-1, the full variable domain reads SAVISQKPSRDICQRGTSLTIQCQVDSQVTMMFWYRQQPGQSLTLIATANQGSEATYESGFVIDKFPISRPNLTFSTLTVSNMSPEDSSIYLCSVEDREGTEAFFGQGTRLTVV.